Listed here are 5 T cell receptor beta chains from one sample, sequenced in a study of blood T cell repertoires in COVID-19. Libraries were prepared by immunoSEQ multiplex PCR; TCRdb keeps only in-frame clonotypes and omits some of them. The repertoire includes roughly 410,000 clones, about 91% of them detected once, and less than 2% sits in the top ten. The source material was peripheral blood. The receptors here all came from a woman aged 35 to 49 with COVID-19, enrolled during active disease.

Regarding this clone: The sample has other DNA sequences that encode this CDR3 too. The chain couples TRBV6-5 to TRBJ2-5, with D maybe TRBD2 (6 bases). V lost 0 bases and J lost 1, with 9 bases in between. Looked up from germline, CDR1 is MNHEY and CDR2 is SVGAGI. This CDR3 spans 15 amino acids. The CDR3 DNA follows: TGTGCCAGCAGTTACTCAGGAGGGATCCAAGAGACCCAGTACTTC. Its protein is CASSYSGGIQETQYF.

Here the CDR3 DNA reads TGTGCCAGTAGTATAGGTCGACAGACTGGGAAACTGTTTTTT. It codes for CASSIGRQTGKLFF. This chain connects TRBV19 to TRBJ1-4; D might be TRBD1 (5 bases). Trimming stripped 1 base from V and 11 bases from J, with 14 bases between. The V gene's germline CDR1 is LNHDA and CDR2 SQIVND (reference sequence). The CDR3 has 14 residues.

The rearrangement links TRBV3-1 (or the pseudogene TRBV3-2) to TRBJ1-3, with D hard to call. Trimming cost V 1 base and J 2 bases, with 9 bases left between them. The CDR3 runs to 15 residues. From germline, CDR1 is LGHDT and CDR2 YNNKEL (reference sequence). The CDR3 loop reads CASSQGRGTGNTIYF. CDR3 DNA sequence: TGTGCCAGCAGCCAAGGTCGGGGAACTGGAAACACCATATATTTT.

J is TRBJ1-2 and V is TRBV7-2; no clear D gene. CDR1 is SGHTA and CDR2 is FQGNSA in the germline V gene. V shed 4 bases and J shed 0 bases, with 6 bases lying between them. The CDR3 sequence is 13 residues long. The DNA of the CDR3 is TGTGCCAGCAGCTCGGGTTCTAACTATGGCTACACCTTC. Translating gives CASSSGSNYGYTF.

The chain joins TRBV7-3 to TRBJ2-5; a weak D match, TRBD2 (5 bases). Between the trimmed V and J ends, which lost 5 bases and 5 bases, there was a span of 12 bases. CDR3 length equals 13 residues. CDR1 and CDR2 from the germline V gene are SGHTA and FQGTGA. The CDR3 protein is CASSPSRAETQYF. Here the CDR3 DNA reads TGTGCCAGCAGCCCCTCGCGGGCGGAGACCCAGTACTTC.